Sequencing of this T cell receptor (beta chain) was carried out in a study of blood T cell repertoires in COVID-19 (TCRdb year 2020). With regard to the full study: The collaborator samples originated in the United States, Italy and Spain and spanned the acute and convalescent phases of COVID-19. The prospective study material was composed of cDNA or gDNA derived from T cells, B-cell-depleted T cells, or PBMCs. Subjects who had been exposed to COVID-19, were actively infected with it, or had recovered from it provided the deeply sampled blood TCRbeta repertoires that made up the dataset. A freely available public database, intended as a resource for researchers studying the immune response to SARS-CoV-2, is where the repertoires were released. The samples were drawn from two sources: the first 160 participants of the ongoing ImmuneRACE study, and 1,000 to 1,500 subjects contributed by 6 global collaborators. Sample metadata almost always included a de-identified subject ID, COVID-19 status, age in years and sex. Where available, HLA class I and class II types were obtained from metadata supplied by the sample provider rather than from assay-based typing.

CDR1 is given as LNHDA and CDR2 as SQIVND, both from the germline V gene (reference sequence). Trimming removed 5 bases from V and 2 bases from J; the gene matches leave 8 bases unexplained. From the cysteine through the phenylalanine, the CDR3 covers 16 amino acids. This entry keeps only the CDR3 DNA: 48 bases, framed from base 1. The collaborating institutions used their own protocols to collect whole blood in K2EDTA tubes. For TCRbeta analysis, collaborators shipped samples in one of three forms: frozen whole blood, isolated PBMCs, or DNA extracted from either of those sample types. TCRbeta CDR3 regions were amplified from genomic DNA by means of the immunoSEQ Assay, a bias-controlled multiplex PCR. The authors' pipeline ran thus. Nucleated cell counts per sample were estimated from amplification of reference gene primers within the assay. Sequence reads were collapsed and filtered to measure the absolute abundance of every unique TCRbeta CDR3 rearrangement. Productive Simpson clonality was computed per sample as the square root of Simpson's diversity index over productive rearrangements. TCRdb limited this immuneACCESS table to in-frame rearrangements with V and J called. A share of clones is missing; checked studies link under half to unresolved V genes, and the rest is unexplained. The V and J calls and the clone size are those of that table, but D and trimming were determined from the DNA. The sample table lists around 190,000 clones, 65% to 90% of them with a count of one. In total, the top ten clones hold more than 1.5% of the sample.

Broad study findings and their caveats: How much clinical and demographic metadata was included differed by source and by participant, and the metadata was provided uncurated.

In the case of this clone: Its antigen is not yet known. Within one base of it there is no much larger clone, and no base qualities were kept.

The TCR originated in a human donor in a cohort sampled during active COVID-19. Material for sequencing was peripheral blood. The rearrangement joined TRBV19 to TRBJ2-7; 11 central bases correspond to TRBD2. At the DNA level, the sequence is TGTGCCAGTAGTCTCCAAACTAGCGGGAGAACCTACGAGCAGTACTTC. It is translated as CASSLQTSGRTYEQYF.